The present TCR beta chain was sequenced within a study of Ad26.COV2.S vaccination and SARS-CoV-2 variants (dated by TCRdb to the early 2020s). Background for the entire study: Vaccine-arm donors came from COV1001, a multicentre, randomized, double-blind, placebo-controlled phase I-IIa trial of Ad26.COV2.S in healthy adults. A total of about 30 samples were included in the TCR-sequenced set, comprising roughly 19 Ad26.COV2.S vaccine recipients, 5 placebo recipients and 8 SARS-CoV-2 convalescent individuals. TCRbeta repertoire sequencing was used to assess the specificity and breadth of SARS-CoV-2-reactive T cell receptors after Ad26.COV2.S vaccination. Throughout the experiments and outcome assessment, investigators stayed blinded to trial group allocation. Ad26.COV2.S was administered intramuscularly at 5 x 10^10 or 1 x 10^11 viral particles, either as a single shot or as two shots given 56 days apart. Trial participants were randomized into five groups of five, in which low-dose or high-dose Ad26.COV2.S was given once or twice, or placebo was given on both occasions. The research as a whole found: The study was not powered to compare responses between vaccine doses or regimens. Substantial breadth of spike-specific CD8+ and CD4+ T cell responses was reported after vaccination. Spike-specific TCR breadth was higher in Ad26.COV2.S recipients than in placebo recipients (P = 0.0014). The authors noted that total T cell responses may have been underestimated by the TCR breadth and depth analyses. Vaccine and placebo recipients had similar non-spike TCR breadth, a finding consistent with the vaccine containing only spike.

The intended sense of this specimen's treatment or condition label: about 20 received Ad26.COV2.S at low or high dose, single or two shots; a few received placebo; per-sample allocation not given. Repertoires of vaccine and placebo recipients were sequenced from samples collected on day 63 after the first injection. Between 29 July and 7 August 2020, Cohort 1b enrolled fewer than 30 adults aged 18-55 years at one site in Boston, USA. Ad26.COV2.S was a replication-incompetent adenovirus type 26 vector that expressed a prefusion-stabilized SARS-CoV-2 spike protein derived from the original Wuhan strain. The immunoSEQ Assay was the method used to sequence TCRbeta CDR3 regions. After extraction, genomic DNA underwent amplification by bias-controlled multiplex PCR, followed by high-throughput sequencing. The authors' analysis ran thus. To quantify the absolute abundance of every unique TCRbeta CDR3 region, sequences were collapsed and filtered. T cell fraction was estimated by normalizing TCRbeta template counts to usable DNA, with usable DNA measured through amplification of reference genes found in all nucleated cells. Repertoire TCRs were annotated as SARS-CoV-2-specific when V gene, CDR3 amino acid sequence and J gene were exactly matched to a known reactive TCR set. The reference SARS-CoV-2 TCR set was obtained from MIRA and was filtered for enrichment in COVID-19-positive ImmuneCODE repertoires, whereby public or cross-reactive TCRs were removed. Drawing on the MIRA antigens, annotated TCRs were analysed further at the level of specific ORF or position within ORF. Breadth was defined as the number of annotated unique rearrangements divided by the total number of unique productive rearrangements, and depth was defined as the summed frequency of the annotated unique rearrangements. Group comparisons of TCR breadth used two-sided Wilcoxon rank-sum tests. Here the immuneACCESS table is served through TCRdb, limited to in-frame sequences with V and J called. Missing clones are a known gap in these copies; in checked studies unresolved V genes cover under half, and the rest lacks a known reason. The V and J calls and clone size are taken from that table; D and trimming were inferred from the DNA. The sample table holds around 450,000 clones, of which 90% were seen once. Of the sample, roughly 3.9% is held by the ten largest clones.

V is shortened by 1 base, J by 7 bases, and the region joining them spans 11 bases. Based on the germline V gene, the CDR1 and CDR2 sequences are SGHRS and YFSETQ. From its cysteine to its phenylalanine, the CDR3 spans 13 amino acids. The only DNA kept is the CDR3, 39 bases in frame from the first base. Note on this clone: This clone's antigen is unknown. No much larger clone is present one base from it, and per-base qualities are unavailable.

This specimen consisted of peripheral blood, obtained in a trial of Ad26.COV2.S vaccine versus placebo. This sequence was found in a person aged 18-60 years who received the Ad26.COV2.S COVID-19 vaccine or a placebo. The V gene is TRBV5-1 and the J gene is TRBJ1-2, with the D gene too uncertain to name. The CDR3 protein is CASSLYGDGGYTF. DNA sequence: TGCGCCAGCAGCTTGTACGGTGATGGTGGCTACACCTTC.